This T cell receptor (beta chain) was observed in a study of T cell responses to AZD1222 COVID-19 vaccine. The germline V gene has CDR1 SGDLS and CDR2 YYNGEE. The J segment lost 3 bases and the V segment lost 0 bases, leaving 6 bases of the junction unmatched. The CDR3 runs to 16 residues. Only in-frame clones appear in the TCRdb table, and some are missing; sequencing was by immunoSEQ multiplex PCR. This sample yields some 130,000 clones, of which roughly 80% are seen a single time; about 4% belongs to the top ten. Sequenced material: peripheral blood, taken on day 0 of AZD1222 vaccination. The TCR comes from an adult in good health. The chain couples TRBV9 to TRBJ2-1; 7 bases align to TRBD1. This CDR3 is CASSVAGSGGYNEQFF. CDR3 DNA sequence: TGTGCCAGCAGCGTAGCGGGGTCAGGGGGCTACAATGAGCAGTTCTTC.